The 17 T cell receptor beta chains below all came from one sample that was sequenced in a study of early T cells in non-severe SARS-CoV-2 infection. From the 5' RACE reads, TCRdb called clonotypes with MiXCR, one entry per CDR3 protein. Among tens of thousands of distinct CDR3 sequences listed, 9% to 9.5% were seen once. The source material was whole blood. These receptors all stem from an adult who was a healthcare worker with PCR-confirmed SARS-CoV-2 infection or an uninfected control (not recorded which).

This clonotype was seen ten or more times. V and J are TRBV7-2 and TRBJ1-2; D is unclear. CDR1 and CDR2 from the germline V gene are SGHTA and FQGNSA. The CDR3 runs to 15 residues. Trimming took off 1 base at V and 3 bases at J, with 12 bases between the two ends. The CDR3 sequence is CASSLVGFGDYGYTF. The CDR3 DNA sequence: TGTGCCAGCAGCTTAGTTGGGTTCGGGGACTATGGCTACACCTTC.

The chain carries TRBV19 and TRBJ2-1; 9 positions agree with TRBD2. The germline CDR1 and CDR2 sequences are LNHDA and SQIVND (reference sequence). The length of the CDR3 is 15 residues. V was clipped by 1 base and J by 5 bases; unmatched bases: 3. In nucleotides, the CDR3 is TGTGCCAGTAGTATAGTTCTAGCGGGGAACAATGAGCAGTTCTTC. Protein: CASSIVLAGNNEQFF. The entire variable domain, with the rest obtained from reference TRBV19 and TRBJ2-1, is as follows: DGGITQSPKYLFRKEGQNVTLSCEQNLNHDAMYWYRQDPGQGLRLIYYSQIVNDFQKGDIAEGYSVSREKKESFPLTVTSAQKNPTAFYLCASSIVLAGNNEQFFGPGTRLTVL.

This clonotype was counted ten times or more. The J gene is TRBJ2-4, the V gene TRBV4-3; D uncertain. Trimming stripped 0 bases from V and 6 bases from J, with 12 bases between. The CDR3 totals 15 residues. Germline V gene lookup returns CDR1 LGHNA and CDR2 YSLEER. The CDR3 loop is CASSQDLELLNIQYF. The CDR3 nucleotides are TGCGCCAGCAGCCAAGATCTGGAACTTTTAAACATTCAGTACTTC.

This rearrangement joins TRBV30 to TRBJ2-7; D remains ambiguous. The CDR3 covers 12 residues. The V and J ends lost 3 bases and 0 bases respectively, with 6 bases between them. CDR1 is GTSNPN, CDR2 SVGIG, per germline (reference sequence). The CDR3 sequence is CAWRPNSYEQYF. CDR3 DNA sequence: TGTGCCTGGAGACCAAACTCCTACGAGCAGTACTTC.

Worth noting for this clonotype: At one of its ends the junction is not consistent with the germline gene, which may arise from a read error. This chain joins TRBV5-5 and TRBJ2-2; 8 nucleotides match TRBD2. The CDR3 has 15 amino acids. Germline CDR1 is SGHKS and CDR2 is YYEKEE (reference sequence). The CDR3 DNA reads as TGTGCCGGCAGCCACAGCGGGGGAAACACCGGGGAGCTGTTTTTT. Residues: CAGSHSGGNTGELFF.

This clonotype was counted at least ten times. CDR3 DNA sequence: TGTGCCAGCAGCGCAGGACTAGCGGGACAGATAGATACGCAGTATTTT. Its translation: CASSAGLAGQIDTQYF. The rearrangement links TRBV7-9 to TRBJ2-3, with 12 bases fitting TRBD2. The CDR3 runs to 16 residues. J was trimmed by 5 bases and V by 5 bases; bases with no gene match: 8. Germline CDR1 and CDR2: SEHNR and FQNEAQ (reference sequence). The full variable domain, in which reference TRBV7-9 and TRBJ2-3 provide the parts outside the CDR3, is DTGVSQNPRHKITKRGQNVTFRCDPISEHNRLYWYRQTLGQGPEFLTYFQNEAQLEKSRLLSDRFSAERPKGSFSTLEIQRTEQGDSAMYLCASSAGLAGQIDTQYFGPGTRLTVL.

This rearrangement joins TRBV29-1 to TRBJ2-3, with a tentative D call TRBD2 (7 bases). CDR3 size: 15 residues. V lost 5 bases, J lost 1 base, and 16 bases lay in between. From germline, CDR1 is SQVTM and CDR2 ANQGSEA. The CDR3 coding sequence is TGCAGCGTTTCTAAGCGGGACACTCGCACAGATACGCAGTATTTT. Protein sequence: CSVSKRDTRTDTQYF.

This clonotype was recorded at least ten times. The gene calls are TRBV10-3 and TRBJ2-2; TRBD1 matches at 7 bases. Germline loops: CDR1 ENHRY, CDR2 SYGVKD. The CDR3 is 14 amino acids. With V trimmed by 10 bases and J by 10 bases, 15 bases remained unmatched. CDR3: CATYSPKGAEELFF. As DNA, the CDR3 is TGTGCCACCTATTCCCCGAAGGGGGCCGAGGAGCTGTTTTTT.

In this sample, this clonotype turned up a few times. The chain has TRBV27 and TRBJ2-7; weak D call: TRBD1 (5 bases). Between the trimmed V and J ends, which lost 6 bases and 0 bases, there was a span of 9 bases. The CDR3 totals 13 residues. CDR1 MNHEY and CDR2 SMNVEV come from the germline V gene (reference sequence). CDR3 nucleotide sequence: TGTGCCAGCAGCAGGACAAGCTCCTACGAGCAGTACTTC. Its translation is CASSRTSSYEQYF.

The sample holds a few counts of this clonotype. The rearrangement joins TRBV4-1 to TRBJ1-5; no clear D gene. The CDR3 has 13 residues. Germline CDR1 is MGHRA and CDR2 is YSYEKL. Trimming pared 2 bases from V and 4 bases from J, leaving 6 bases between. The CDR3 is CASSQQVNQPQHF. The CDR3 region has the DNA TGCGCCAGCAGCCAACAAGTTAATCAGCCCCAGCATTTT.

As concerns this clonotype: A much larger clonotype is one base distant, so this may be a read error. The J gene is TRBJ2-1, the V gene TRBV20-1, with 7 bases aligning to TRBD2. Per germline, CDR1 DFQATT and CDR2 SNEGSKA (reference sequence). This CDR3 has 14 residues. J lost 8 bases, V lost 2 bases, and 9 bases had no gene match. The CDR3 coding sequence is TGCAGTGCTAGAATCCGCGGGAGAGGCTATGAGCAGTTCTTC. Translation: CSARIRGRGYEQFF.

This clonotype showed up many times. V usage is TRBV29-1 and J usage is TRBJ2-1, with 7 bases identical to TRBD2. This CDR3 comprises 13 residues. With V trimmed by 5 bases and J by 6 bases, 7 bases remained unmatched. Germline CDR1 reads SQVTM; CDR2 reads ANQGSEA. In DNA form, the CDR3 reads TGCAGCGTTTTCGGAACTAGCGTCAATGAGCAGTTCTTC. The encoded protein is CSVFGTSVNEQFF.

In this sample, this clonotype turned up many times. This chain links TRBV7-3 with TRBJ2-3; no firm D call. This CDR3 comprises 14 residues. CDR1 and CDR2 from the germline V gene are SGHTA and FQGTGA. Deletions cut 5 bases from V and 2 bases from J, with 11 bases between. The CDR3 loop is CASSPMGSTDTQYF. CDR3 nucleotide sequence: TGTGCCAGCAGCCCCATGGGTTCCACAGATACGCAGTATTTT.

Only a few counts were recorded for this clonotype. DNA for the CDR3: TGTGCCAGCTCATATCCCCGGGACATACAAGAGACCCAGTACTTC. Translated, it gives CASSYPRDIQETQYF. V is TRBV18 and J is TRBJ2-5; tentative D call: TRBD1 (6 bases). Germline V gene sequence: CDR1 KGHSH, CDR2 LQKENI. V was trimmed by 5 bases and J by 2 bases, leaving 15 bases between them. The CDR3 is 15 residues long.

The CDR3 DNA follows: TGTGCCAGCAGCTTAGGGGCTAGCGGCTCCTACGAGCAGTACTTC. Residues: CASSLGASGSYEQYF. The chain is built from TRBV11-3 and TRBJ2-7, with 7 bases identical to TRBD2. The germline V gene encodes CDR1 SGHNT and CDR2 YENEEA. After removal of 1 base from V and 0 bases from J, the junction contained 3 bases not matched to a gene. The CDR3 has 15 amino acids. Based on the CDR3 plus reference TRBV11-3 and TRBJ2-7, the full variable domain is EAGVVQSPRYKIIEKKQPVAFWCNPISGHNTLYWYLQNLGQGPELLIRYENEEAVDDSQLPKDRFSAERLKGVDSTLKIQPAELGDSAVYLCASSLGASGSYEQYFGPGTRLTVT.

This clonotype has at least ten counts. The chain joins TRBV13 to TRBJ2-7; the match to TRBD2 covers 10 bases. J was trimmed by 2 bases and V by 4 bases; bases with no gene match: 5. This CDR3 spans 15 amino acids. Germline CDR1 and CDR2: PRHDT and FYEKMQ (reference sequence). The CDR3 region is CASSSRTSGTYEQYF. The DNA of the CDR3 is TGTGCCAGCAGCTCCCGGACTAGCGGCACCTACGAGCAGTACTTC.

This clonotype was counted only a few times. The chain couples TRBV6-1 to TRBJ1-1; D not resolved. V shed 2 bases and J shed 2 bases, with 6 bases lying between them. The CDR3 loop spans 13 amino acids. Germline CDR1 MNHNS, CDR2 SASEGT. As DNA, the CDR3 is TGTGCCAGCAGTGAAACTTTCAACACTGAAGCTTTCTTT. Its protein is CASSETFNTEAFF.